These 23 T cell receptor beta chains were sequenced from one sample in a study of Graves' ophthalmopathy and Graves' hyperthyroidism. RNA transcripts were the source from which TCR beta CDR3 regions were amplified. An opening RT-PCR round employed HTBI primers and preceded a second-round multiplex PCR. TCRdb passed the multiplex PCR reads through MiXCR, listing each CDR3 protein once. Among 450,000 to 600,000 distinct CDR3 sequences listed, roughly 40% were seen once. Sequencing input: peripheral blood or thyroid tissue (not recorded which). The receptors originated from an adult man with Graves' hyperthyroidism.

This clonotype has ten or more counts. This rearrangement joins TRBV7-6 to TRBJ2-5; D call uncertain. This CDR3 is built from 14 residues. V lost 0 bases, J lost 1 base, and 6 bases lay in between. The germline gives CDR1 SGHVS, CDR2 FNYEAQ. The CDR3 sequence: CASSLAPGQETQYF. CDR3 bases: TGTGCCAGCAGCTTAGCGCCGGGCCAAGAGACCCAGTACTTC.

This clonotype has a handful of counts. V and J are TRBV12-3 or TRBV12-4 and TRBJ2-3; D perhaps matches TRBD2 (6 bases). The V end lost 2 bases, the J end lost 0 bases, and 12 bases lay between the germline ends. There are 16 residues in the CDR3. Written as DNA, the CDR3 is TGTGCCAGCAGTTTATGGGCTAGCGCGAGCACAGATACGCAGTATTTT. This translates into CASSLWASASTDTQYF.

This clonotype was recorded at least ten times. The rearrangement uses TRBV29-1 and TRBJ2-3, with 7 bases matching TRBD1. CDR3 size: 14 residues. V lost 5 bases and J lost 3; bases outside the gene matches: 8. Germline values: CDR1 SQVTM, CDR2 ANQGSEA. The CDR3 DNA reads as TGCAGCGTTCAGGGACAGACGGGAACAGATACGCAGTATTTT. This gives the protein CSVQGQTGTDTQYF.

The chain joins TRBV19 to TRBJ2-1; 10 bases match TRBD1. Germline CDR1 reads LNHDA; CDR2 reads SQIVND (reference sequence). The V segment lost 6 bases and the J segment 6 bases; nucleotides outside the gene matches: 2. This CDR3 spans 13 amino acids. CDR3 protein: CASSGQGVNEQFF. In nucleotides, the CDR3 is TGTGCCAGTAGCGGACAGGGGGTCAATGAGCAGTTCTTC.

This clonotype was detected many times. The rearrangement uses TRBV12-5 and TRBJ1-2; no reliable D call. The V and J ends lost 4 bases and 7 bases respectively, with 16 bases between them. This CDR3 contains 14 residues. Germline lookup yields CDR1 LGHNT and CDR2 FRNRAP. Here the CDR3 reads CASGSPPIVGGYTF. In DNA, the CDR3 is TGTGCTAGTGGTTCGCCTCCAATCGTTGGTGGCTACACCTTC.

Regarding this clonotype: This may arise from a read error, as a much more abundant clone is one base away. J is TRBJ2-2 and V is TRBV9; TRBD2 agrees at 10 bases. Per germline, CDR1 SGDLS and CDR2 YYNGEE. The V and J ends lost 7 bases and 7 bases, in that order; junction bases with no gene match: 7. The CDR3 extends over 14 amino acids. In DNA, the CDR3 is TGTGCCAGCGGCAGAGCGGGGGGGAACGGGGAGCTGTTTTTT. Translating gives CASGRAGGNGELFF. Using reference TRBV9 and TRBJ2-2 for the parts outside the CDR3, the full variable domain is DSGVTQTPKHLITATGQRVTLRCSPRSGDLSVYWYQQSLDQGLQFLIQYYNGEERAKGNILERFSAQQFPDLHSELNLSSLELGDSALYFCASGRAGGNGELFFGEGSRLTVL.

This clonotype was seen only a few times. The CDR3 loop reads CASSTDPEWRSGNTIYF. CDR3 bases: TGTGCCAGCAGCACCGACCCGGAGTGGAGGTCTGGAAACACCATATATTTT. The chain links TRBV9 to TRBJ1-3; D ambiguous. The CDR3 sequence is 17 residues long. Germline loops: CDR1 SGDLS, CDR2 YYNGEE. V was shortened by 4 bases and J by 1 base, with 18 bases between the two germline ends.

This clonotype has ten or more counts. The chain couples TRBV6-1 to TRBJ2-7, with 11 bases lining up with TRBD2. CDR1 MNHNS and CDR2 SASEGT come from the germline V gene. The CDR3 is made up of 14 amino acids. After removal of 7 bases from V and 3 bases from J, the junction contained 5 bases not matched to a gene. The CDR3 reads CASTRLAGRYEQYF. The CDR3 nucleotides are TGTGCCAGCACCCGACTAGCGGGACGCTACGAGCAGTACTTC.

This clonotype was detected ten times or more. This sequence joins TRBV7-9 and TRBJ2-2; 10 bases map to TRBD2. Trimming took 4 bases from V and 2 from J; bases not matched to a gene: 7. The germline gives CDR1 SEHNR, CDR2 FQNEAQ (reference sequence). The CDR3 covers 17 residues. The CDR3 region is CASSSSSGGPNTGELFF. CDR3 bases: TGTGCCAGCAGCTCCTCTAGCGGGGGACCCAACACCGGGGAGCTGTTTTTT.

The chain carries TRBV7-2 and TRBJ2-7, with 8 bases lining up with TRBD2. The CDR3 contains 16 residues. Germline V CDR1 and CDR2: SGHTA, FQGNSA. V was pared by 5 bases and J by 0 bases, with 9 bases of the junction left unmatched. CDR3 amino acids: CASSPTAGANSYEQYF. The CDR3 DNA reads TGTGCCAGCAGCCCTACAGCGGGGGCGAACTCCTACGAGCAGTACTTC.

The chain is built from TRBV29-1 and TRBJ1-5; a weak D match, TRBD1 (6 bases). Germline values: CDR1 SQVTM, CDR2 ANQGSEA. The ends were cut back, 6 bases at V and 2 bases at J, with 11 bases in the middle. The length of the CDR3 is 13 residues. The CDR3 bases are TGCAGCGTGACCAGGACAGGCAATCAGCCCCAGCATTTT. It translates to CSVTRTGNQPQHF.

This clonotype was seen a handful of times. The chain combines TRBV7-4 with TRBJ2-2; no firm D call. Per the germline V gene, CDR1 is SGHVT and CDR2 is SQSDAQ. Trimming took off 5 bases at V and 3 bases at J, with 13 bases between the two ends. The CDR3 consists of 15 residues. CDR3 in DNA: TGTGCCAGCAGCCAAGCTTGGGCTTACACCGGGGAGCTGTTTTTT. Its translation is CASSQAWAYTGELFF.

At least ten counts were recorded for this clonotype. The J gene is TRBJ1-2, the V gene TRBV29-1, with D perhaps TRBD1 (6 bases). The CDR3 covers 13 residues. The germline V and J ends were trimmed by 2 bases and 7 bases, with 14 bases remaining between them. Germline V gives CDR1 SQVTM, CDR2 ANQGSEA. CDR3 amino acids: CSVEHGTISGYTF. CDR3 nucleotide sequence: TGCAGCGTTGAACACGGGACAATTAGTGGCTACACCTTC. Combining the CDR3 with reference TRBV29-1 and TRBJ1-2 gives the whole variable domain SAVISQKPSRDICQRGTSLTIQCQVDSQVTMMFWYRQQPGQSLTLIATANQGSEATYESGFVIDKFPISRPNLTFSTLTVSNMSPEDSSIYLCSVEHGTISGYTFGSGTRLTVV.

This clonotype was recorded at least ten times. The chain is built from TRBV6-5 and TRBJ1-5; D is ambiguous. Germline V lookup: CDR1 MNHEY, CDR2 SVGAGI. Trimming removed 2 bases at V and 6 bases at J, with 11 bases between. This CDR3 contains 14 residues. Here the CDR3 DNA reads TGTGCCAGCAGTTACGGGCAGGCGGGTCAGCCCCAGCATTTT. Amino acids: CASSYGQAGQPQHF.

The chain is built from TRBV7-9 and TRBJ2-7; 7 bases agree with TRBD2. Germline V gene sequence: CDR1 SEHNR, CDR2 FQNEAQ (reference sequence). The CDR3 is 14 amino acids. The V segment lost 4 bases and the J segment 3 bases; nucleotides outside the gene matches: 6. In nucleotides, the CDR3 is TGTGCCAGCAGCTCGACTAGCTATAACTACGAGCAGTACTTC. This gives the protein CASSSTSYNYEQYF.

About this clonotype: A much larger clone is a single base away; this may be a read error. The gene calls are TRBV12-3 or TRBV12-4 and TRBJ2-7; D is possibly TRBD2 (5 bases). The V gene lost 8 bases and the J gene lost 4 bases, with 21 bases spanning the gap. The CDR3 is 15 amino acids. The CDR3 is CASGDASGNTYEQYF. CDR3 bases: TGTGCCAGCGGTGATGCCTCCGGGAATACTTACGAGCAGTACTTC.

A note on this clonotype: This may come from a read error, since a much larger clone is one base off. This rearrangement joins TRBV10-1 to TRBJ2-7, with D unresolved. Trimming shortened V by 2 bases and J by 10 bases, and 15 bases separated the two germline ends. CDR3 length equals 13 residues. The germline gives CDR1 WNHNN, CDR2 SYGVQD (reference sequence). The CDR3 DNA follows: TGCGCCAGCAGTGAGGCTAGGGATCGCGACCAGTACTTC. Translated: CASSEARDRDQYF.

The chain recombines TRBV6-1 with TRBJ2-3, with D possibly TRBD2 on 5 matching bases. The CDR3 has 13 residues. Trimming removed 6 bases from V and 4 bases from J, with 11 bases in between. Germline V gene lookup returns CDR1 MNHNS and CDR2 SASEGT. The CDR3 region is CASRHEGADTQYF. Here the CDR3 DNA reads TGTGCCAGCAGGCATGAGGGTGCAGATACGCAGTATTTT.

CDR3 in amino acids: CASSRALGGTRPQETQYF. The CDR3, as DNA: TGCGCCAGCAGCAGAGCTCTAGGAGGGACAAGACCCCAAGAGACCCAGTACTTC. This sequence joins TRBV5-1 and TRBJ2-5, with D possibly being TRBD1 or TRBD2 (6 bases each). Germline values: CDR1 SGHRS, CDR2 YFSETQ. CDR3 length: 18 residues. The germline V and J ends were trimmed by 4 bases and 1 base, with 23 bases remaining between them.

This chain uses TRBV5-1 with TRBJ1-2; TRBD1 is a possible D gene (5 bases). Germline loops: CDR1 SGHRS, CDR2 YFSETQ. CDR3 length equals 18 residues. With 4 bases removed from V and 4 bases from J, the gap between germline ends came to 26 bases. The chain's CDR3 is CASSLRSPQLTGLYGYTF. Written as DNA, the CDR3 is TGCGCCAGCAGCCTCCGTAGCCCCCAATTAACAGGACTCTATGGCTACACCTTC.

The chain joins TRBV7-2 to TRBJ1-3, with unresolved D. The ends were cut back, 5 bases at V and 8 bases at J, with 16 bases in the middle. Germline V CDR1 and CDR2: SGHTA, FQGNSA. The CDR3 length is 14 residues. CDR3 residues: CASSDGLAGDTIYF. CDR3 DNA: TGTGCCAGCAGCGACGGACTAGCGGGCGACACCATATATTTT.

This clonotype was seen just once. This chain uses TRBV11-1 with TRBJ1-6, with 7 bases fitting TRBD1. Trimming cost V 2 bases and J 2 bases; bases outside gene matches: 3. The germline V gene has CDR1 SGHAT and CDR2 FQDESV (reference sequence). The CDR3 loop spans 16 amino acids. CDR3 region: CASSLRQGAYNSPLHF. CDR3 sequence (DNA): TGTGCCAGCAGCTTACGGCAGGGGGCCTATAATTCACCCCTCCACTTT.

The chain joins TRBV6-5 to TRBJ1-2; D gene unclear. Trimming cost V 2 bases and J 4 bases, with 17 bases left between them. From germline, CDR1 is MNHEY and CDR2 SVGAGI. This CDR3 comprises 16 residues. In DNA, the CDR3 is TGTGCCAGCAGTTACGCCGGGCTCCGGCGGGGCTATGGCTACACCTTC. Amino acid sequence: CASSYAGLRRGYGYTF.